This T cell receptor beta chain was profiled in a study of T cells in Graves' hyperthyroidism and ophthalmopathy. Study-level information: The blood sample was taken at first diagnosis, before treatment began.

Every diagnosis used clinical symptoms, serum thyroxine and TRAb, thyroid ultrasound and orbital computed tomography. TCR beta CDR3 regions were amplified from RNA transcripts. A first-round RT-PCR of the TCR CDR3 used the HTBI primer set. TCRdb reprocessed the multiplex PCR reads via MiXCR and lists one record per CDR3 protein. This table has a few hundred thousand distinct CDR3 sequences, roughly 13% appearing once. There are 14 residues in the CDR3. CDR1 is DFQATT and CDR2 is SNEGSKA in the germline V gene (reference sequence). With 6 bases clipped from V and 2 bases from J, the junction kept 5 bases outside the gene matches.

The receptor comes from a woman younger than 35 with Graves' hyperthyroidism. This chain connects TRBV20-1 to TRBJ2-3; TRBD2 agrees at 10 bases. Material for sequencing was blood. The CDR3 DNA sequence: TGCAGTGCGGCGAGCGGGGGGGCCACAGATACGCAGTATTTT. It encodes CSAASGGATDTQYF.